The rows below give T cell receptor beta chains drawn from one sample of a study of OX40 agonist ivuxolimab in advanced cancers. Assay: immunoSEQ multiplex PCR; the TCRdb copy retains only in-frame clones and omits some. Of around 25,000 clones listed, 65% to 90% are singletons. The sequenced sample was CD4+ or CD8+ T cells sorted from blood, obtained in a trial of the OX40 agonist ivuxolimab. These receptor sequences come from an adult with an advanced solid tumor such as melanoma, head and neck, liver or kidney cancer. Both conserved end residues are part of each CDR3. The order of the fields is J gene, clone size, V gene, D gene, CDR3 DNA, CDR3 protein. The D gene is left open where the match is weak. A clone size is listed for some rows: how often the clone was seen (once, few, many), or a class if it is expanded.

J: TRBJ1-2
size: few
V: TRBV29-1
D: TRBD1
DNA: TGCAGCGTTGATGGACAGGCACCAGCTAACTATGGCTACACCTTC
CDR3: CSVDGQAPANYGYTF

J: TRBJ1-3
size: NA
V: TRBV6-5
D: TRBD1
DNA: TGTGCCAGCAGTCGACAGGGACATCGAAACACCATATATTTT
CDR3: CASSRQGHRNTIYF

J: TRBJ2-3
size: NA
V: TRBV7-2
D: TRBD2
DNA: TGTGCCAGCAGCTTCTTTTTTGGCGGGAGGGATGGGGCAGATACGCAGTATTTT
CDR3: CASSFFFGGRDGADTQYF

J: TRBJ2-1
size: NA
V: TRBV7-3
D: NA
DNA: TGTGCCAGCAGCTTAATGCCTGACGTATTATACAATGAGCAGTTCTTC
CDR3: CASSLMPDVLYNEQFF

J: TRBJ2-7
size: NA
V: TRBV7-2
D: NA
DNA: TGTGCCAGCAGCTTATTCTGGGGGCCCACCTACGAGCAGTACTTC
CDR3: CASSLFWGPTYEQYF

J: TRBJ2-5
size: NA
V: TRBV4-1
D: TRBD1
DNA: TGCGCCAGCAGCCCGTCCGAAGGGACAGTCCAAGAGACCCAGTACTTC
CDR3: CASSPSEGTVQETQYF

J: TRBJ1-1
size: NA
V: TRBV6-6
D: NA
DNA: TGTGCCAGCAGTTACAAACAGGACTTGAACACTGAAGCTTTCTTT
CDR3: CASSYKQDLNTEAFF

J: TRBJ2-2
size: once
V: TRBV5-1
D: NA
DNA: TGCGCCAGCAGCTTGTCCGTAGGGGGGGGCACCGGGGAGCTGTTTTTT
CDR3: CASSLSVGGGTGELFF

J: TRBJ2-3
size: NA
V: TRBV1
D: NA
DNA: TGCACCAGCAGGAGACTAGCGGGAGGGCCGGTGGGAGATACGCAGTATTTT
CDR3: CTSRRLAGGPVGDTQYF

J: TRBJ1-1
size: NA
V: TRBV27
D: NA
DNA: TGTGCCAGCAGTTTAGCCAGGGCAAGCACTGAAGCTTTCTTT
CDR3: CASSLARASTEAFF

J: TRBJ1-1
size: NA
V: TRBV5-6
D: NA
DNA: TGTGCCAGCAGCTTGAGGCAGGAGTACACTGAAGCTTTCTTT
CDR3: CASSLRQEYTEAFF

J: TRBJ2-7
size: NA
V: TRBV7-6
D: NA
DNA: TGTGCCAGCAGCCCTGCTGCGTCGGGTGGGTACGAGCAGTACTTC
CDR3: CASSPAASGGYEQYF

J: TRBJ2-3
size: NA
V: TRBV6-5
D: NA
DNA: TGTGCCAGCAGTTATTCCTTGACGAGCACAGATACGCAGTATTTT
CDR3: CASSYSLTSTDTQYF

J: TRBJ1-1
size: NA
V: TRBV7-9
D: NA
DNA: TGTGCCAGCAGCTTATACGGTACTGAAGCTTTCTTT
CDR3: CASSLYGTEAFF

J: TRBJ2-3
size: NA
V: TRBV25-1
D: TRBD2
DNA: TGTGCCAGCAGTGAACGTTCTAGCGGGGCTACAGATACGCAGTATTTT
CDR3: CASSERSSGATDTQYF

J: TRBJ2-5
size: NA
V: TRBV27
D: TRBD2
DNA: TGTGCCAGCAGTCCCTGGCGGGGGAAAGAGACCCAGTACTTC
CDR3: CASSPWRGKETQYF

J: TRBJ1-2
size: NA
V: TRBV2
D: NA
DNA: TGTGCCGACAGCGGGACTCGCTATGGCTACACCTTC
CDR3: CADSGTRYGYTF